The source of this T cell receptor (beta chain) is a study of low-dose radiotherapy and immunotherapy resistance in tumors. Study at large: A total of 6.5 Gy was given to Cohort 1 as 0.5 Gy per fraction every 2 weeks.

Indicated time point: before trial treatment. Treatment of the donors consisted of nivolumab and ipilimumab (plus aspirin, low-dose cyclophosphamide and low-dose radiotherapy). It was with a constant-region primer and a V-primer adapter that TCRs were amplified over around 18 PCR cycles. TCRdb recomputed calls from the reads with MiXCR, one row per CDR3 protein. The sample holds roughly 46,000 distinct CDR3 sequences; 12% are singletons and the top ten take approximately 6.2%. The CDR3 sequence is 17 residues long. Unmatched junction bases numbered 7, after V lost 2 bases and J lost 0 bases. Per germline, CDR1 SGHTA and CDR2 FQGNSA. Many counts were recorded for this clonotype.

This sequence was found in a female donor with ovarian cancer. Material: PBMCs, obtained before treatment. This chain joins TRBV7-2 and TRBJ2-3; 8 positions agree with TRBD2. The CDR3 sequence: CASSLWRGAFSTDTQYF. CDR3 nucleotide sequence: TGTGCCAGCAGCTTATGGCGGGGGGCCTTTAGCACAGATACGCAGTATTTT.